Presented here are 31 T cell receptor beta chains from one specimen sequenced in a study of post-analysis software for immune sequencing data. Unique molecular identifiers were carried by the TCR beta cDNA libraries. TCRdb reanalysed the PCR reads using MiXCR and keeps one entry per CDR3 protein. The sample includes around 500,000 distinct CDR3 sequences, roughly 34% of them seen just once. Study-wide findings and caveats: The study found TRBV5-6, TRBV5-1 and TRBV20-1 among roughly 5 TRBV segments more frequent in patients than controls.

Antigens of these TCRs are unknown. The sequenced material came from blood. The receptor source for this set is a girl aged 2-17 years with multiple sclerosis.

In this sample, this clonotype turned up a few times. V and J are TRBV20-1 and TRBJ2-5; 14 bases align to TRBD2. Germline trimming cut 6 bases from V and 0 bases from J; bases unmatched to any gene: 12. Per germline, CDR1 DFQATT and CDR2 SNEGSKA (reference sequence). This CDR3 spans 18 amino acids. CDR3 DNA: TGCAGTGCCCTCCTTGGGACTAGCGGGGGCGGGTACCAAGAGACCCAGTACTTC. This gives the protein CSALLGTSGGGYQETQYF.

The V call is TRBV20-1, the J call TRBJ2-3; D tentatively reads TRBD1 or TRBD2 (5 bases each). The ends were cut back, 6 bases at V and 2 bases at J, with 15 bases in the middle. Looked up from germline, CDR1 is DFQATT and CDR2 is SNEGSKA (reference sequence). The CDR3 extends over 14 amino acids. CDR3 DNA: TGCAGTGCCCCCCCCCAGGGACCCACAGATACGCAGTATTTT. This encodes CSAPPQGPTDTQYF.

V gene TRBV20-1 combines with J gene TRBJ2-4; the D is unclear. The last part of the DNA fits TRBJ2-7 better; the J call may be wrong. The CDR3 is made up of 13 amino acids. Germline CDR1 is DFQATT and CDR2 is SNEGSKA (reference sequence). CDR3 in DNA: TGCAGTGCTAGTTTGGTAACATACTACGAGCAGTACTTC. Translating gives CSASLVTYYEQYF.

This clonotype was detected a few times. CDR3 in amino acids: CASSYVTIIPRGYTF. The CDR3 DNA sequence: TGTGCCAGCAGTTACGTGACGATTATCCCTCGCGGCTACACCTTC. This rearrangement joins TRBV6-5 to TRBJ1-2, with D unresolved. V lost 2 bases and J lost 8, with 18 bases in between. This CDR3 is built from 15 residues. Germline lookup yields CDR1 MNHEY and CDR2 SVGAGI.

This clonotype was observed at least ten times. The J gene is TRBJ2-4, the V gene TRBV20-1; no clear D. V lost 5 bases and J lost 8, with 10 bases in between. This CDR3 comprises 11 residues. Germline V lookup: CDR1 DFQATT, CDR2 SNEGSKA (reference sequence). In nucleotides, the CDR3 is TGCAGTGCTGGTGGGGTAGACATTCAGTACTTC. This codes for CSAGGVDIQYF.

The table lists this clonotype with a few counts. The CDR3 DNA reads as TGTGCCACCAGTGAGGGGGTACAGCCTCAGTACTTC. It is translated as CATSEGVQPQYF. The chain couples TRBV24-1 to TRBJ2-4, with D possibly called TRBD1 or TRBD2 (5 bases each). Deletions cut 4 bases from V and 12 bases from J, with 12 bases between. The CDR3 is 12 residues long. Germline CDR1 reads KGHDR; CDR2 reads SFDVKD.

This chain joins TRBV7-2 and TRBJ2-1, with D unclear. Germline V lookup: CDR1 SGHTA, CDR2 FQGNSA. Deletions cut 5 bases from V and 5 bases from J, with 10 bases between. The CDR3 consists of 13 residues. DNA of the CDR3: TGTACCAGCAGCCGAACTCTTAACAATGAGCAGTTCTTC. Its translation is CTSSRTLNNEQFF.

This clonotype appeared a few times. The chain is built from TRBV7-8 and TRBJ2-7; TRBD1 matches at 9 bases. V dropped 3 bases and J dropped 5; count of bases not matched to a gene: 11. Germline loops: CDR1 SGHVS, CDR2 FQNEAQ. This CDR3 is 16 amino acids long. In DNA form, the CDR3 reads TGTGCCAGCAGCTTCCTTGGAACAGGGGGCATCGACGAGCAGTACTTC. As protein: CASSFLGTGGIDEQYF.

This clonotype appeared a few times. The rearrangement joins TRBV3-1 to TRBJ2-4; possible D gene TRBD2, 6 bases. TRBJ2-7 matches the DNA end more closely, so the J call is doubtful. Germline loops: CDR1 LGHDT, CDR2 YNNKEL (reference sequence). The CDR3 loop spans 13 amino acids. The CDR3 sequence is CASSQFPGSEQYF. CDR3 in DNA: TGTGCCAGCAGCCAATTTCCCGGGAGCGAGCAGTACTTC.

V gene TRBV9 combines with J gene TRBJ2-1; a possible D gene is TRBD2 (7 bases). CDR3 length equals 15 residues. The germline gives CDR1 SGDLS, CDR2 YYNGEE. V was pared by 4 bases and J by 7 bases, with 18 bases between. CDR3 coding DNA: TGTGCCAGCAGCAGCCAGGAGGGGGGGCCGAATGAGCAGTTCTTC. This translates into CASSSQEGGPNEQFF.

The gene calls are TRBV6-6 and TRBJ2-5, with 8 bases lining up with TRBD1. V dropped 7 bases and J dropped 5; count of bases not matched to a gene: 12. This CDR3 spans 15 amino acids. The V gene's germline CDR1 is MNHNY and CDR2 SVGAGI (reference sequence). In nucleotides, the CDR3 is TGTGCCAGCACCCAATCGGACAGGGCACGGGAGACCCAGTACTTC. This codes for CASTQSDRARETQYF.

The rearrangement joins TRBV5-6 to TRBJ2-5; 12 positions match TRBD1. The CDR3 is made up of 16 amino acids. The junction had 4 bases not matched to a gene; V was cut back by 0 bases and J by 4 bases. The germline V gene encodes CDR1 SGHDT and CDR2 YYEEEE. The CDR3 DNA is TGTGCCAGCAGCTTGGGAGGGACAGGGGGCAGAGAGACCCAGTACTTC. Translated: CASSLGGTGGRETQYF.

The chain uses TRBV19 and TRBJ2-7; D perhaps matches TRBD2 (6 bases). TRBJ2-5 explains the end of the DNA better; the J call may be wrong. Looked up from germline, CDR1 is LNHDA and CDR2 is SQIVND (reference sequence). The CDR3 totals 15 residues. The CDR3 reads CASSMARTRGETQYF. The CDR3 region has the DNA TGTGCCAGTAGTATGGCCCGCACCCGGGGGGAGACCCAGTACTTC.

This clonotype was observed a few times. The V call is TRBV6-1, the J call TRBJ2-4, with TRBD2 matching over 8 bases. Germline V gene sequence: CDR1 MNHNS, CDR2 SASEGT. CDR3 length: 17 amino acids. Losses at the gene ends were 6 bases for V and 3 bases for J; bases not matched to a gene: 13. The CDR3 is CASSLTPIGGGKNIQYF. In nucleotides, the CDR3 is TGTGCCAGCAGCCTGACACCTATCGGGGGGGGCAAAAACATTCAGTACTTC.

The chain has TRBV21-1 and TRBJ2-1; the D call in the table, TRBD1, was not verified against the DNA. TRBV21-1 is a known pseudogene. The CDR3 loop spans 16 amino acids. The CDR3 region has the DNA TGTGCCAGCAGCATAGACGGACAGGGACATTACAATGAGCAGTTCTTC. It codes for CASSIDGQGHYNEQFF.

This clonotype turned up a few times. V usage is TRBV18 and J usage is TRBJ2-7; D perhaps matches TRBD1 (5 bases). CDR1 and CDR2 from the germline V gene are KGHSH and LQKENI. There are 12 residues in the CDR3. Trimming cost V 3 bases and J 5 bases, with 8 bases left between them. As DNA, the CDR3 is TGTGCCAGCTCACCGAGACAGCACGAGCAGTACTTC. Translated: CASSPRQHEQYF. Based on the CDR3 plus reference TRBV18 and TRBJ2-7, the full variable domain is NAGVMQNPRHLVRRRGQEARLRCSPMKGHSHVYWYRQLPEEGLKFMVYLQKENIIDESGMPKERFSAEFPKEGPSILRIQQVVRGDSAAYFCASSPRQHEQYFGPGTRLTVT.

The genes are TRBV5-6 and TRBJ2-5; 9 bases map to TRBD2. The CDR3 has 15 residues. The V and J ends lost 7 bases and 2 bases, in that order; junction bases with no gene match: 9. Germline CDR1 reads SGHDT; CDR2 reads YYEEEE. CDR3 bases: TGTGCCAGCGGGCAGACTAGCGGAGATCAAGAGACCCAGTACTTC. As protein: CASGQTSGDQETQYF.

In this sample, this clonotype turned up a few times. The chain has TRBV5-1 and TRBJ2-5; 7 nucleotides align to TRBD1. This CDR3 is 14 amino acids long. Germline V lookup: CDR1 SGHRS, CDR2 YFSETQ. Trimming removed 3 bases from V and 0 bases from J; junction bases left unmatched: 2. Here the CDR3 reads CASSWGQYQETQYF. Written as DNA, the CDR3 is TGCGCCAGCAGCTGGGGACAGTACCAAGAGACCCAGTACTTC.

The chain recombines TRBV5-6 with TRBJ1-1; D may be TRBD1 (5 bases). There are 15 residues in the CDR3. Trimming cost V 4 bases and J 0 bases, with 13 bases left between them. Germline V lookup: CDR1 SGHDT, CDR2 YYEEEE. The CDR3 spells CASSPRQTMNTEAFF. As DNA, the CDR3 is TGTGCCAGCAGCCCAAGACAGACAATGAACACTGAAGCTTTCTTT.

The V and J genes are TRBV12-3 or TRBV12-4 and TRBJ2-7; 9 nucleotides agree with TRBD1. V lost 5 bases, J lost 3 bases, and 14 bases stayed unmatched. CDR3 length equals 17 residues. In DNA, the CDR3 is TGTGCCAGCAGTGGGGACAGGGAAAACTTGATTCGCTACGAGCAGTACTTC. It translates to CASSGDRENLIRYEQYF.

The CDR3 nucleotides read TGTGCCAGCGCGAGACAGGGACTGAGCGCAGATACGCAGTATTTT. Translating gives CASARQGLSADTQYF. The genes are TRBV7-3 and TRBJ2-3, with a tentative D call TRBD1 (7 bases). The CDR3 extends over 15 amino acids. The germline gives CDR1 SGHTA, CDR2 FQGTGA. The V and J ends lost 8 bases and 4 bases respectively, with 19 bases between them.

The rearrangement links TRBV6-1 to TRBJ1-1, with a tentative D call TRBD1 (5 bases). This CDR3 comprises 17 residues. Germline V gives CDR1 MNHNS, CDR2 SASEGT. The V and J ends lost 4 bases and 1 base respectively, with 19 bases between them. In nucleotides, the CDR3 is TGTGCCAGCAGTGCCCCGGGGCCCCTCGGCGGGAACACTGAAGCTTTCTTT. This encodes CASSAPGPLGGNTEAFF.

This clonotype was seen ten or more times. The genes are TRBV20-1 and TRBJ1-6; D might be TRBD1 (6 bases). This CDR3 is 15 amino acids long. Germline CDR1 reads DFQATT; CDR2 reads SNEGSKA (reference sequence). V lost 5 bases and J lost 0, with 11 bases in between. CDR3 residues: CSADGGNSYNSPLHF. In DNA form, the CDR3 reads TGCAGTGCTGACGGGGGCAACTCCTATAATTCACCCCTCCACTTT.

The chain is built from TRBV2 and TRBJ2-7, with D unclear. The ends were cut back, 3 bases at V and 7 bases at J, with 10 bases in the middle. CDR1 and CDR2 (germline): SNHLY, FYNNEI. The CDR3 has 12 amino acids. As DNA, the CDR3 is TGTGCCAGCAGTGAGGAGACCCAAGAGCAGTACTTC. Its protein product is CASSEETQEQYF.

The chain has TRBV18 and TRBJ2-7; 8 nucleotides align to TRBD1. Germline values: CDR1 KGHSH, CDR2 LQKENI. Trimming cost V 6 bases and J 4 bases; bases outside gene matches: 5. The length of the CDR3 is 13 residues. CDR3 bases: TGTGCCAGCTCCCGGGACAGGTTATACGAGCAGTACTTC. Protein: CASSRDRLYEQYF.

The genes are TRBV11-2 and TRBJ1-5; D ambiguous. The CDR3 extends over 15 amino acids. Looked up from germline, CDR1 is SGHAT and CDR2 is FQNNGV. The V gene lost 2 bases and the J gene lost 4 bases, with 12 bases spanning the gap. This chain's CDR3 is CASSLSPKGNQPQHF. DNA for the CDR3: TGTGCCAGCAGCTTAAGCCCAAAGGGAAATCAGCCCCAGCATTTT.

V is TRBV7-9 and J is TRBJ2-5, with TRBD1 identical over 12 bases. Per the germline V gene, CDR1 is SEHNR and CDR2 is FQNEAQ (reference sequence). V shed 5 bases and J 4 bases; nucleotides not matched to a gene: 8. This CDR3 is 16 amino acids long. The CDR3 DNA is TGTGCCAGCAGCCCCTGGGACAGGGGGCTTTCAGAGACCCAGTACTTC. It is translated as CASSPWDRGLSETQYF.

The chain is built from TRBV7-9 and TRBJ2-7; 7 nucleotides line up with TRBD2. V was clipped by 3 bases and J by 4 bases; unmatched bases: 9. Germline-derived CDR1 and CDR2 are SEHNR and FQNEAQ (reference sequence). The CDR3 has 15 amino acids. The CDR3 loop is CASSFGREGGYEQYF. The CDR3 DNA reads as TGTGCCAGCAGCTTCGGTAGGGAGGGAGGGTACGAGCAGTACTTC.

V usage is TRBV4-1 and J usage is TRBJ2-2, with unresolved D. Germline V gene data show CDR1 as MGHRA and CDR2 as YSYEKL. CDR3 length: 16 residues. The V end lost 1 base, the J end lost 3 bases, and 12 bases lay between the germline ends. DNA for the CDR3: TGCGCCAGCAGCCAAGGAGTTTCCCGGGACACCGGGGAGCTGTTTTTT. It yields the protein CASSQGVSRDTGELFF.

The chain uses TRBV9 and TRBJ2-3; D is perhaps TRBD2 (6 bases). Trimming removed 2 bases at V and 6 bases at J, with 16 bases between. Looked up from germline, CDR1 is SGDLS and CDR2 is YYNGEE. The CDR3 is 15 residues long. CDR3 loop: CASSVHGGVEDTQYF. CDR3 sequence (DNA): TGTGCCAGCAGCGTGCACGGCGGGGTTGAGGATACGCAGTATTTT.

The V call is TRBV25-1, the J call TRBJ1-2; D gene uncertain. The CDR3 covers 11 residues. Trimming removed 6 bases from V and 5 bases from J, with 7 bases in between. The germline gives CDR1 MGHDK, CDR2 SYGVNS. The CDR3 DNA sequence: TGTGCCAGCAGGGCCCCTTATGGCTACACCTTC. This encodes CASRAPYGYTF.